These 7 T cell receptor beta chains were all obtained from the same sample, sequenced in a study of Graves' ophthalmopathy and Graves' hyperthyroidism. RNA served as the template for amplifying TCR beta CDR3 regions. HTBI primers primed a first-round RT-PCR, and a second-round multiplex PCR followed. TCRdb reprocessed the multiplex PCR reads via MiXCR and lists one record per CDR3 protein. The profile shows 400,000 to 500,000 distinct CDR3 sequences, approximately 21% of them singletons. Specimen: peripheral blood. The receptors derive from a woman aged 18-29 years with stable Graves' hyperthyroidism.

V gene TRBV7-8 combines with J gene TRBJ1-2; D remains ambiguous. The germline V and J ends were trimmed by 0 bases and 10 bases, with 12 bases remaining between them. The CDR3 consists of 13 residues. CDR1 is SGHVS and CDR2 is FQNEAQ in the germline V gene. The CDR3 DNA sequence: TGTGCCAGCAGCTTAGCGCGGGGTGACGACTACACCTTC. Residues: CASSLARGDDYTF.

This clonotype was seen repeatedly, ten times or more. The chain couples TRBV9 to TRBJ2-7, with 7 bases aligning to TRBD2. After removal of 0 bases from V and 6 bases from J, the junction contained 9 bases not matched to a gene. In germline, CDR1 is SGDLS, CDR2 YYNGEE. The CDR3 runs to 15 residues. The CDR3 bases are TGTGCCAGCAGCGTAGGGGGGGACTATTCGGGCGAGCAGTACTTC. Encoded protein: CASSVGGDYSGEQYF.

This clonotype was recorded at least ten times. The chain combines TRBV12-3 or TRBV12-4 with TRBJ2-5, with D perhaps assigned TRBD1 or TRBD2 (5 bases each). CDR3 length: 15 amino acids. The V end was cut by 5 bases, the J end by 4 bases, with 17 bases between. The CDR3 region is CASSPGGGDGETQYF. In DNA form, the CDR3 reads TGTGCCAGCAGTCCAGGTGGGGGTGACGGAGAGACCCAGTACTTC.

This clonotype has a count of ten or more. The V and J genes are TRBV6-5 and TRBJ2-7; perhaps TRBD2 as D (5 bases). This CDR3 contains 14 residues. V gave up 6 bases and J gave up 0 bases, with 12 bases separating them. The germline V gene encodes CDR1 MNHEY and CDR2 SVGAGI. Here the CDR3 DNA reads TGTGCCAGCAGCCGCGGGTTAAGCTCCTACGAGCAGTACTTC. This encodes CASSRGLSSYEQYF.

The table lists this clonotype with many counts. The rearrangement uses TRBV10-3 and TRBJ1-1; possibly TRBD1 for D (5 bases). Trimming stripped 3 bases from V and 2 bases from J, with 16 bases between. CDR1 ENHRY and CDR2 SYGVKD come from the germline V gene. The length of the CDR3 is 16 residues. The CDR3 nucleotides read TGTGCCATCAGTGATACACAGGTTCGGCTAAACACTGAAGCTTTCTTT. Residues: CAISDTQVRLNTEAFF.

This clonotype came up many times. The V call is TRBV7-2, the J call TRBJ2-7; D may be TRBD2 (6 bases). Germline-derived CDR1 and CDR2 are SGHTA and FQGNSA. V was cut by 5 bases and J by 0 bases, with 14 bases left in between. The CDR3 is 15 amino acids. The DNA of the CDR3 is TGTGCCAGCAGCCAACTGGCGGGAAGCTCCTACGAGCAGTACTTC. It is translated as CASSQLAGSSYEQYF.

This clonotype was seen repeatedly, ten times or more. The rearrangement links TRBV7-3 to TRBJ1-1, with a weak D call TRBD1 (6 bases). The V end lost 1 base, the J end lost 1 base, and 10 bases lay between the germline ends. The CDR3 is 15 amino acids. CDR1 SGHTA and CDR2 FQGTGA come from the germline V gene. For the CDR3, the DNA is TGTGCCAGCAGCTTAATCAGGGGCCGGAACACTGAAGCTTTCTTT. Translated, it gives CASSLIRGRNTEAFF.